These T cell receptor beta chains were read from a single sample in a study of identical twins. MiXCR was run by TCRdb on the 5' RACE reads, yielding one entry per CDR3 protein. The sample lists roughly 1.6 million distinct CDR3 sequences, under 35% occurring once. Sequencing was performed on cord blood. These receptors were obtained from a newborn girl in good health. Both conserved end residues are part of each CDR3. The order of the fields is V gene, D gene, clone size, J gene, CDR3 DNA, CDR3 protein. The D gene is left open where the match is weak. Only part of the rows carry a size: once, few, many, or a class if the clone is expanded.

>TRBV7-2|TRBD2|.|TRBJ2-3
TGTGCCAGCAGCTTAGGGCGCGGGGGGGATCCCACATATACGCAGTATTTT
CASSLGRGGDPTYTQYF
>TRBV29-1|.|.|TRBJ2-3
TGCAGCGTTGAAAGATGGTATTTT
CSVERWYF
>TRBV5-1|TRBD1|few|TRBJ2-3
TGCGCCAGCAGCTTGGCATCGACAGGGGGCGCAGATACGCAGTATTTT
CASSLASTGGADTQYF
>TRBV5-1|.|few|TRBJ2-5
TGCGCCAGCAGGAATGGTGGGAGGTTTAGGGATATGCAAGAGACCCAGTACTTC
CASRNGGRFRDMQETQYF
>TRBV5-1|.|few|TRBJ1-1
TGCGCCAGCAGCTTGGCTCCGCGACAGTACACTGAAGCTTTCTTT
CASSLAPRQYTEAFF
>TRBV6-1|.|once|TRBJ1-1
TGTGCCACCCGAGTGGCCTTGAACACTGAAGCTTTCTTT
CATRVALNTEAFF
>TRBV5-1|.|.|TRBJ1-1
TGCGCCAGCACCGGGGCCCAGAACACTGAAGCTTTCTTT
CASTGAQNTEAFF
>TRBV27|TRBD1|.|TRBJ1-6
TGTGCCAGCAGTTTATCCGGGACAGGGTTAGGTTCCTATAATTCACCTCTCCACTTT
CASSLSGTGLGSYNSPLHF
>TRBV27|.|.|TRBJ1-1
TGTGCCAGCAGTTTAGGACACTCGTATGTGGATGAAGCTTTCTTT
CASSLGHSYVDEAFF
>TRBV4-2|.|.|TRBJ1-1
TGTGCCAGCCATAAGGGGGATCTGAACACTGAAGCTTTCTTT
CASHKGDLNTEAFF
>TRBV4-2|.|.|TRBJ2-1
TGTGCCAGCAGCCAAGTGAGCAGGGGGAGGAATGAGCAGTTCTTC
CASSQVSRGRNEQFF
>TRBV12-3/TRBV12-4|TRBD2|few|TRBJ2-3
TGTGCCAGCAGGTGGACTAGCGGGGTCACAGATACGCAGTATTTT
CASRWTSGVTDTQYF
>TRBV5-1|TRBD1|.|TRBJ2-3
TGCGCCAGCAGCCGCCGGGACAGGGGGCATACGCAGTATTTT
CASSRRDRGHTQYF
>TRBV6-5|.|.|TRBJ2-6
TGTGCCAGCAGTCAAGAACGTAGCTCTGGGGCCAACGTCCTGACTTTC
CASSQERSSGANVLTF